This paragraph covers one T cell receptor beta chain sequence. The antigen it recognizes is unknown. Base qualities are missing; no much larger clone stands one base away. This record belongs to a study of Ad26.COV2.S vaccination and SARS-CoV-2 variants (dated by TCRdb to the early 2020s). Context from the whole study: Donors in the vaccine arm were drawn from COV1001, a phase I-IIa trial of Ad26.COV2.S in healthy adults that was multicentre, randomized, double-blind and placebo-controlled. Ad26.COV2.S was administered intramuscularly at a dose of 5x10^10 or 1x10^11 viral particles, either as one shot or as two shots given 56 days apart. Sequencing of the TCRbeta repertoire served to evaluate the specificity and breadth of SARS-CoV-2-reactive T cell receptors following Ad26.COV2.S vaccination. The TCR-sequenced set comprised around 30 samples: about 19 Ad26.COV2.S vaccine recipients, 5 placebo recipients and 8 SARS-CoV-2 convalescent individuals. Participants in the trial were split at random into five groups of five each, receiving low-dose or high-dose Ad26.COV2.S once or twice, or else placebo on both occasions. Blinding of investigators to trial group allocation was maintained during experiments and outcome assessment. Points the paper makes about the study in general: Comparable non-spike TCR breadth was observed between vaccine and placebo recipients, consistent with only spike being contained in the vaccine. Substantial breadth of spike-specific CD8+ and CD4+ T cell responses was reported after vaccination. The study was not powered for comparison of responses between vaccine doses or regimens. The authors noted that total T cell responses may have been underestimated by the TCR breadth and depth analyses. Higher spike-specific TCR breadth was observed in Ad26.COV2.S recipients than in placebo recipients (P = 0.0014).

The label giving this sample's treatment or condition can be read as: some 20 received Ad26.COV2.S at low or high dose, single or two shots; roughly five received placebo; per-sample allocation not given. Repertoires of vaccine and placebo recipients were sequenced from samples collected on day 63 after the first injection. Cohort 1b enrolled about two dozen adults aged 18-55 years at a single site in Boston, USA, between 29 July and 7 August 2020. Ad26.COV2.S was a replication-incompetent adenovirus type 26 vector that expressed a prefusion-stabilized SARS-CoV-2 spike protein derived from the original Wuhan strain. CDR1 and CDR2 (SGHAT, FQNNGV) derive from the germline V gene. Deletion took 4 bases off V and 4 bases off J, with a span of 22 bases between the germline ends. The CDR3 measures 17 amino acids from cysteine to phenylalanine. Only the CDR3 DNA stays, 51 bases, in frame from base 1. The immunoSEQ Assay was the method used to sequence TCRbeta CDR3 regions. After extraction, genomic DNA underwent amplification by bias-controlled multiplex PCR, followed by high-throughput sequencing. The paper's processing steps were these. To quantify the absolute abundance of every unique TCRbeta CDR3 region, sequences were collapsed and filtered. T cell fraction was estimated by normalizing TCRbeta template counts to usable DNA, which was measured by amplifying reference genes present in all nucleated cells. Repertoire TCRs were annotated as SARS-CoV-2-specific when V gene, CDR3 amino acid sequence and J gene were exactly matched to a known reactive TCR set. The reference SARS-CoV-2 TCR set was obtained from MIRA and was filtered for enrichment in COVID-19-positive ImmuneCODE repertoires, whereby public or cross-reactive TCRs were removed. Using the MIRA antigens, annotated TCRs were further analysed by specific ORF or by position within an ORF. Depth was the summed frequency of annotated unique rearrangements, while breadth was defined as annotated unique rearrangements over total unique productive rearrangements. Two-sided Wilcoxon rank-sum tests were used to compare TCR breadth between groups. TCRdb mirrors the immuneACCESS table, restricted to in-frame sequences. Some clones are absent from its copies; in checked studies, under half trace to an unresolved V gene, and the reason for the others is unknown. V, J and clone size were drawn from that table, and D and trimming were deduced from the DNA. For this sample the table gives hundreds of thousands of clones, of which roughly 85% were detected only once. More than 7% of the sample is held by the ten biggest clonotypes.

This receptor chain uses TRBV11-2 and TRBJ1-1; 5 matching bases give a weak D call of TRBD1. This sample comprised peripheral blood, obtained in a trial of Ad26.COV2.S vaccine versus placebo. The TCR comes from a person aged 18-60 years who received the Ad26.COV2.S COVID-19 vaccine or a placebo. CDR3 reads: CASSSLKRSGFTTEAFF. The DNA sequence is given as TGTGCCAGCAGCTCACTCAAGCGGTCAGGGTTCACCACTGAAGCTTTCTTT.